These T cell receptor beta chains were read from a single sample in a study of cytomegalovirus exposure and HLA in healthy donors. Sequencing was performed with immunoSEQ multiplex PCR; in TCRdb, only in-frame clones are kept and a portion is missing. The sample records around 200,000 clones, around 86% being singletons. The sequenced sample consisted of PBMCs. These receptors were collected from a man over 45 in good health and CMV-seronegative. The CDR3 runs from the conserved cysteine through the conserved F or W. The order of the fields is V gene, D gene, J gene, clone size, CDR3 protein, CDR3 DNA. D genes are given only for firm matches. Clone size is shown for a subset of rows, as once, few, many or a class of expanded clone.

V gene: TRBV7-2
D gene: NA
J gene: TRBJ2-3
clone size: NA
CDR3 protein: CASRVGGRGTDTQYF
CDR3 DNA: TGTGCCTCTCGAGTCGGAGGGAGGGGGACAGATACGCAGTATTTT

V gene: TRBV4-2
D gene: TRBD1
J gene: TRBJ1-1
clone size: NA
CDR3 protein: CASSQDRQGSTEAFF
CDR3 DNA: TGTGCCAGCAGCCAAGATAGACAGGGTAGTACTGAAGCTTTCTTT

V gene: TRBV6-1
D gene: NA
J gene: TRBJ1-1
clone size: once
CDR3 protein: CASSPWPNTEAFF
CDR3 DNA: TGTGCCAGCAGTCCCTGGCCGAACACTGAAGCTTTCTTT

V gene: TRBV5-1
D gene: TRBD2
J gene: TRBJ2-2
clone size: NA
CDR3 protein: CASSSRAGGLSGELFF
CDR3 DNA: TGCGCCAGCAGCTCCCGGGCGGGAGGTTTGAGCGGGGAGCTGTTTTTT

V gene: TRBV11-2
D gene: TRBD1
J gene: TRBJ2-7
clone size: NA
CDR3 protein: CASSPWTGVSGEQYF
CDR3 DNA: TGTGCCAGCAGCCCATGGACAGGGGTCAGCGGTGAGCAGTACTTC

V gene: TRBV7-2
D gene: TRBD2
J gene: TRBJ2-3
clone size: NA
CDR3 protein: CASSSQSGRQDTQYF
CDR3 DNA: TGTGCCAGCAGCTCCCAGAGCGGGAGACAAGATACGCAGTATTTT

V gene: TRBV19
D gene: NA
J gene: TRBJ1-1
clone size: NA
CDR3 protein: CASSPNWANTEAFF
CDR3 DNA: TGTGCCAGTAGTCCCAATTGGGCGAACACTGAAGCTTTCTTT

V gene: TRBV4-1
D gene: NA
J gene: TRBJ1-3
clone size: NA
CDR3 protein: CASSQDNFSGNTIYF
CDR3 DNA: TGCGCCAGCAGCCAAGACAACTTCTCTGGAAACACCATATATTTT

V gene: TRBV7-2
D gene: TRBD2
J gene: TRBJ2-1
clone size: NA
CDR3 protein: CASSLGTSGDNEQFF
CDR3 DNA: TGTGCCAGCAGCTTAGGGACTAGCGGGGATAATGAGCAGTTCTTC

V gene: TRBV4-2
D gene: TRBD1
J gene: TRBJ1-2
clone size: few
CDR3 protein: CASGEQGTGGYTF
CDR3 DNA: TGTGCCAGCGGGGAACAGGGGACTGGTGGCTACACCTTC

V gene: TRBV5-6
D gene: NA
J gene: TRBJ2-5
clone size: NA
CDR3 protein: CASSPSFGNQETQYF
CDR3 DNA: TGTGCCAGCAGCCCAAGTTTCGGGAACCAAGAGACCCAGTACTTC

V gene: TRBV11-2
D gene: TRBD1
J gene: TRBJ1-1
clone size: NA
CDR3 protein: CASRGGTGRTEAFF
CDR3 DNA: TGTGCCAGCAGAGGGGGGACAGGGCGCACTGAAGCTTTCTTT

V gene: TRBV28
D gene: NA
J gene: TRBJ1-5
clone size: NA
CDR3 protein: CASWGASNQPQHF
CDR3 DNA: TGTGCCAGCTGGGGCGCCAGCAATCAGCCCCAGCATTTT

V gene: TRBV18
D gene: NA
J gene: TRBJ2-4
clone size: NA
CDR3 protein: CASSLTGGAENIQYF
CDR3 DNA: TGTGCCAGCTCCCTAACAGGAGGGGCGGAAAACATTCAGTACTTC

V gene: TRBV18
D gene: NA
J gene: TRBJ1-1
clone size: NA
CDR3 protein: CASSPPEDTEAFF
CDR3 DNA: TGTGCCAGCTCACCACCGGAGGACACTGAAGCTTTCTTT

V gene: TRBV11-3
D gene: NA
J gene: TRBJ2-7
clone size: NA
CDR3 protein: CASRLGGLGGPPVYEQYF
CDR3 DNA: TGTGCCAGCAGATTGGGTGGGCTTGGAGGCCCACCGGTCTACGAGCAGTACTTC

V gene: TRBV28
D gene: NA
J gene: TRBJ1-5
clone size: NA
CDR3 protein: CASSLGGTEQPQHF
CDR3 DNA: TGTGCCAGCAGTTTAGGAGGGACTGAGCAGCCCCAGCATTTT

V gene: TRBV5-1
D gene: NA
J gene: TRBJ1-2
clone size: NA
CDR3 protein: CASSLDGGLGYGYTF
CDR3 DNA: TGCGCCAGCAGCTTGGATGGAGGCTTGGGATATGGCTACACCTTC

V gene: TRBV9
D gene: TRBD2
J gene: TRBJ2-1
clone size: NA
CDR3 protein: CASSAGTSVSDEQFF
CDR3 DNA: TGTGCCAGCAGCGCAGGGACTAGCGTGAGCGATGAGCAGTTCTTC

V gene: TRBV4-3
D gene: TRBD1
J gene: TRBJ2-5
clone size: NA
CDR3 protein: CASSQLTGGETQYF
CDR3 DNA: TGCGCCAGCAGCCAACTTACAGGGGGAGAGACCCAGTACTTC

V gene: TRBV18
D gene: TRBD2
J gene: TRBJ2-7
clone size: NA
CDR3 protein: CASSPLSPRSGALSYEQYF
CDR3 DNA: TGTGCCAGCTCCCCACTTTCCCCTCGGAGCGGGGCTTTATCCTACGAGCAGTACTTC

V gene: TRBV10-3
D gene: TRBD1
J gene: TRBJ1-2
clone size: once
CDR3 protein: CAISESDRGSFYGYTF
CDR3 DNA: TGTGCCATCAGTGAGTCTGACAGGGGGTCCTTTTATGGCTACACCTTC

V gene: TRBV6-5
D gene: NA
J gene: TRBJ2-7
clone size: few
CDR3 protein: CASSLLYEQYF
CDR3 DNA: TGTGCCAGCAGTTTACTATACGAGCAGTACTTC

V gene: TRBV5-6
D gene: NA
J gene: TRBJ2-2
clone size: NA
CDR3 protein: CASGLRQNTGELFF
CDR3 DNA: TGTGCCAGCGGATTGAGACAGAACACCGGGGAGCTGTTTTTT

V gene: TRBV27
D gene: NA
J gene: TRBJ2-1
clone size: once
CDR3 protein: CASSPRQSSYNEQFF
CDR3 DNA: TGTGCCAGCAGTCCGCGACAGAGCTCCTACAATGAGCAGTTCTTC

V gene: TRBV6-1
D gene: NA
J gene: TRBJ2-2
clone size: NA
CDR3 protein: CASRRHSMNTGELFF
CDR3 DNA: TGTGCCAGCCGGAGGCACTCAATGAACACCGGGGAGCTGTTTTTT

V gene: TRBV6-5
D gene: NA
J gene: TRBJ2-3
clone size: NA
CDR3 protein: CASSPGHLTDTQYF
CDR3 DNA: TGTGCCAGCAGCCCGGGACACCTCACAGATACGCAGTATTTT

V gene: TRBV5-5
D gene: NA
J gene: TRBJ2-7
clone size: once
CDR3 protein: CASSLDSKGYEQYF
CDR3 DNA: TGTGCCAGCAGCTTGGACAGCAAAGGCTACGAGCAGTACTTC